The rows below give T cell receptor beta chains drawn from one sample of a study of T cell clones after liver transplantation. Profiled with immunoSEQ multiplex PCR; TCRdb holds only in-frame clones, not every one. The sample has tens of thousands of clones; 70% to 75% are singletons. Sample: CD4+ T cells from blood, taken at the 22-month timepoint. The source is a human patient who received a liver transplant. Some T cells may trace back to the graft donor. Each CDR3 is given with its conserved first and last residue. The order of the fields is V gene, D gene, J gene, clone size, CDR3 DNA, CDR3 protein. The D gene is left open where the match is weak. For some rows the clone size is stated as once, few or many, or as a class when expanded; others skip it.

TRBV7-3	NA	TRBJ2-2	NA	TGTGCCAGCAGCTTAAATGCTCCCAGCGGTCCCGGCACCGGGGAGCTGTTTTTT	CASSLNAPSGPGTGELFF
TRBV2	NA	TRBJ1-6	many	TGTGCCAGCAGCTTCCAGCCGAAAAATTCACCCCTCCACTTT	CASSFQPKNSPLHF
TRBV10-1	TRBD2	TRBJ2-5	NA	TGCGCCAGCAGTGAGGGGGCTAGCGGAGCCCAAGAGACCCAGTACTTC	CASSEGASGAQETQYF
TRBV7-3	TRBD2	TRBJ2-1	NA	TGTGCCAGCAGCTTAATCCTAGCGGGGGTCAATGAGCAGTTCTTC	CASSLILAGVNEQFF
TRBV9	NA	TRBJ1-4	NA	TGTGCCAGCAGCGAGGGGGGGCCAACTAATGAAAAACTGTTTTTT	CASSEGGPTNEKLFF
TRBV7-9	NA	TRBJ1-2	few	TGTGCCAGCAGCTTACCCCGTCATCGTGCTGGCTACACCTTC	CASSLPRHRAGYTF
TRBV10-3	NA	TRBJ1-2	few	TGTGCCATCAGTGAGCCCCGGGGGGGGGATAGGGGCTACACCTTC	CAISEPRGGDRGYTF
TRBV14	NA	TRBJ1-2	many	TGTGCCAGCAGCGTGACGCAGGGAGCCGGCTACACCTTC	CASSVTQGAGYTF
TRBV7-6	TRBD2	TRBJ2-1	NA	TGTGCCAGCAGCTTAGCCCTAGCGGGGGGGTACAATGAGCAGTTCTTC	CASSLALAGGYNEQFF
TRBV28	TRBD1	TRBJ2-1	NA	TGTGCCAGCAAAAACCCCGGGACAGGGTATGATGATGAGCAGTTCTTC	CASKNPGTGYDDEQFF
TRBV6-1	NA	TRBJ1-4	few	TGTGCCAGCAGTGAAAGGGGGGGCGGTAATGAAAAACTGTTTTTT	CASSERGGGNEKLFF
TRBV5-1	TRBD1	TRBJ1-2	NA	TGCGCCAGCACTGGACAGGGAAGTGGCTACACCTTC	CASTGQGSGYTF
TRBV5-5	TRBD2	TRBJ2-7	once	TGTGCCAGCGCCAGAGTGGACGGGGGGGCCTACGAGCAGTACTTC	CASARVDGGAYEQYF
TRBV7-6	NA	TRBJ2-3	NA	TGTGCCAGCAGCTTGTGGGGGGGCCTGGATACGCAGTATTTT	CASSLWGGLDTQYF
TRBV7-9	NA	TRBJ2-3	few	TGTGCCAGCAGCCCTAAGGTCAGGGTGTCAGATACGCAGTATTTT	CASSPKVRVSDTQYF
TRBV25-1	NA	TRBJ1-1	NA	TGTGCCAGCAGTGGTCGGGGAACTGAAGCTTTCTTT	CASSGRGTEAFF
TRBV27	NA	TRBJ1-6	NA	TGTGCCAGCAGTTTTGAGGGTTTGGATAATTCACCCCTCCACTTT	CASSFEGLDNSPLHF
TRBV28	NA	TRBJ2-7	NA	TGTGCCAGCATGAGGTTCTCGAGCTCCTACGAGCAGTACTTC	CASMRFSSSYEQYF